This section outlines one TCR beta chain sequence together with its context. Its specificity is unknown. This CDR3 contains 18 residues. V lost 4 bases and J lost 4, with 22 bases in between. Germline loops: CDR1 SGHTA, CDR2 FQGNSA. These data belong to a study of PD-1 blockade in mismatch repair-deficient tumors. Points from the study as a whole: After pembrolizumab, tumor-resident clones rose rapidly, then generally contracted before radiologic responses.

The protocol was immunoSEQ multiplex PCR, while the TCRdb copy is restricted to in-frame clones and leaves out a portion. Of approximately 120,000 clones listed, around 86% were seen once; the top ten hold about 13%. Every patient had mismatch repair deficiency by PCR or immunohistochemistry. TCRs were sequenced from three patients responding to pembrolizumab. Sequenced material: peripheral blood, taken 44 weeks after starting pembrolizumab. V usage is TRBV7-2 and J usage is TRBJ2-2; D may match TRBD1 or TRBD2 (5 bases each). This clonotype originated in an adult with mismatch repair-deficient cancer. CDR3 coding DNA: TGTGCCAGCAGCTCGACGCCGGGACGGGTTTTTAGCACCGGGGAGCTGTTTTTT. This gives the protein CASSSTPGRVFSTGELFF. Using reference TRBV7-2 and TRBJ2-2 for the parts outside the CDR3, the full variable domain is GAGVSQSPSNKVTEKGKDVELRCDPISGHTALYWYRQSLGQGLEFLIYFQGNSAPDKSGLPSDRFSAERTGGSVSTLTIQRTQQEDSAVYLCASSSTPGRVFSTGELFFGEGSRLTVL.